The 2 T cell receptor beta chains below all came from one sample that was sequenced in a study of T cells in Graves' hyperthyroidism and ophthalmopathy. Amplification yielded TCR beta CDR3 regions, with RNA transcripts as the source. First-round RT-PCR of the TCR CDR3 relied on the HTBI primer set. Using its own MiXCR run on the multiplex PCR reads, TCRdb lists one record per CDR3 protein. The repertoire includes over 450,000 distinct CDR3 sequences, 15% to 20% of them detected once, and roughly 15% sits in the top ten. Input material: blood. The receptors were gathered from a woman aged 18-29 years with Graves' ophthalmopathy.

This chain uses TRBV6-1 with TRBJ2-1; 9 bases fit TRBD1. With V trimmed by 3 bases and J by 5 bases, 5 bases remained unmatched. This CDR3 spans 15 amino acids. Germline values: CDR1 MNHNS, CDR2 SASEGT. CDR3 sequence (DNA): TGTGCCAGCAGTGACGGACAGGGGTACGACAATGAGCAGTTCTTC. Residues: CASSDGQGYDNEQFF.

The sample holds a few counts of this clonotype. The chain is built from TRBV7-2 and TRBJ1-3, with TRBD1 matching 9 bases. From germline, CDR1 is SGHTA and CDR2 FQGNSA. J lost 4 bases, V lost 1 base, and 5 bases had no gene match. CDR3 length: 16 amino acids. CDR3 sequence: CASSLVGTGNGNTIYF. The CDR3 nucleotides are TGTGCCAGCAGCTTAGTAGGGACAGGGAACGGAAACACCATATATTTT. The entire variable domain, with the rest obtained from reference TRBV7-2 and TRBJ1-3, is as follows: GAGVSQSPSNKVTEKGKDVELRCDPISGHTALYWYRQSLGQGLEFLIYFQGNSAPDKSGLPSDRFSAERTGGSVSTLTIQRTQQEDSAVYLCASSLVGTGNGNTIYFGEGSWLTVV.